Listed below are T cell receptor beta chains from one sample, sequenced in a study of CD8 T cells in ankylosing spondylitis. TCRdb independently ran MiXCR on the 5' RACE reads; one entry per CDR3 protein. The sample has about 340,000 distinct CDR3 sequences; approximately 14% are singletons. The sequencing sample was made of blood, either unsorted or a sorted T cell fraction (not recorded which). Every receptor here comes from a male donor with ankylosing spondylitis or in good health (not recorded which). The CDR3 runs from the conserved cysteine through the conserved F or W. D genes are given only for firm matches. Size is omitted from some rows. Given values are once, few, many or a class for expanded clones.

CDR3: CASSANTEAFF
DNA: TGTGCCAGCAGTGCAAACACTGAAGCTTTCTTT
V: TRBV2
size: few
D: NA
J: TRBJ1-1

CDR3: CASSSSGHLYGYTF
DNA: TGTGCCAGCAGCTCTTCAGGGCATCTCTATGGCTACACCTTC
V: TRBV7-9
size: few
D: NA
J: TRBJ1-2

CDR3: CASSQGSPGLQETQYF
DNA: TGTGCCAGCAGCCAAGGCTCCCCCGGCCTACAAGAGACCCAGTACTTC
V: TRBV3-1
size: once
D: NA
J: TRBJ2-5

CDR3: CCAPPPTGGYNGQFF
DNA: TGCTGTGCTCCGCCCCCGACAGGGGGCTATAATGGGCAGTTCTTC
V: TRBV20-1
size: NA
D: TRBD1
J: TRBJ2-1

CDR3: CASSLRNYGYTF
DNA: TGTGCCAGCAGCTTGAGAAACTATGGCTACACCTTC
V: TRBV5-6
size: few
D: NA
J: TRBJ1-2

CDR3: CASSPRDRTYEQYF
DNA: TGTGCCAGCAGTCCCCGGGACAGGACTTACGAGCAGTACTTC
V: TRBV12-3/TRBV12-4
size: NA
D: TRBD1
J: TRBJ2-7

CDR3: CASSLAGTGAYNEQFF
DNA: TGTGCCAGCAGCTTAGCTGGGACAGGGGCCTACAATGAGCAGTTCTTC
V: TRBV11-2
size: few
D: TRBD1
J: TRBJ2-1

CDR3: CASSEGTTNTGELFF
DNA: TGTGCCAGCAGTGAAGGGACAACGAACACCGGGGAGCTGTTTTTT
V: TRBV2
size: NA
D: NA
J: TRBJ2-2

CDR3: CASSLGWMNTEAFF
DNA: TGTGCCAGCAGTTTAGGGTGGATGAACACTGAAGCTTTCTTT
V: TRBV12-3/TRBV12-4
size: NA
D: NA
J: TRBJ1-1

CDR3: CASSLDGARDYGYTF
DNA: TGCGCCAGCAGCTTGGACGGGGCCAGGGACTATGGCTACACCTTC
V: TRBV5-1
size: few
D: NA
J: TRBJ1-2

CDR3: CAISPTGRATEAFF
DNA: TGTGCCATCAGTCCGACAGGGAGGGCCACTGAAGCTTTCTTT
V: TRBV10-3
size: few
D: TRBD1
J: TRBJ1-1

CDR3: CASSDPGQDRFNYGYTF
DNA: TGTGCCAGCAGTGACCCGGGACAGGACCGTTTTAACTATGGCTACACCTTC
V: TRBV25-1
size: many
D: TRBD1
J: TRBJ1-2

CDR3: CASKSLAGGTRDEQYF
DNA: TGCGCCAGCAAAAGTCTAGCGGGGGGCACCCGGGACGAGCAGTACTTC
V: TRBV5-1
size: NA
D: TRBD2
J: TRBJ2-7

CDR3: CASSAKDTQYF
DNA: TGTGCCAGCAGTGCAAAAGATACGCAGTATTTT
V: TRBV2
size: once
D: NA
J: TRBJ2-3

CDR3: CASSQGFIGNQPQHF
DNA: TGCGCCAGCAGCCAAGGTTTTATTGGCAATCAGCCCCAGCATTTT
V: TRBV4-1
size: few
D: NA
J: TRBJ1-5

CDR3: CASSGAASGSYEQFF
DNA: TGTGCCAGCAGTGGGGCGGCTAGCGGGAGCTACGAGCAGTTCTTC
V: TRBV6-2/TRBV6-3
size: few
D: TRBD2
J: TRBJ2-1

CDR3: CASSYPRRATEAFF
DNA: TGTGCCAGCAGCTACCCCCGGCGGGCCACTGAAGCTTTCTTT
V: TRBV12-3/TRBV12-4
size: NA
D: NA
J: TRBJ1-1

CDR3: CARLLGPWGTDTQYF
DNA: TGTGCCAGGCTGTTGGGCCCTTGGGGCACAGATACGCAGTATTTT
V: TRBV27
size: NA
D: NA
J: TRBJ2-3

CDR3: CASRRGAGESYEQYF
DNA: TGTGCCAGCAGGAGGGGGGCTGGGGAATCCTACGAGCAGTACTTC
V: TRBV28
size: few
D: NA
J: TRBJ2-7

CDR3: CAISASTEKETQYF
DNA: TGTGCCATCAGTGCGTCTACAGAGAAAGAGACCCAGTACTTC
V: TRBV10-3
size: few
D: NA
J: TRBJ2-5

CDR3: CASSVGPAGGARTDTQYF
DNA: TGTGCCAGCAGCGTAGGGCCAGCGGGGGGAGCTCGCACAGATACGCAGTATTTT
V: TRBV9
size: few
D: TRBD2
J: TRBJ2-3

CDR3: CASSSRSGTAEAYEQYF
DNA: TGTGCCAGCAGTTCCCGGAGCGGGACAGCAGAAGCTTACGAGCAGTACTTC
V: TRBV7-8
size: few
D: NA
J: TRBJ2-7

CDR3: CAWKTGADYGYTF
DNA: TGTGCCTGGAAGACAGGGGCCGACTATGGCTACACCTTC
V: TRBV30
size: NA
D: TRBD1
J: TRBJ1-2

CDR3: CATSRAGTSGTSTDTQYF
DNA: TGTGCCACCAGCAGAGCCGGGACTAGCGGGACTAGCACAGATACGCAGTATTTT
V: TRBV15
size: many
D: TRBD2
J: TRBJ2-3

CDR3: CASSLEGTPHEQYF
DNA: TGCGCCAGCAGCTTGGAAGGGACTCCACACGAGCAGTACTTC
V: TRBV5-1
size: NA
D: NA
J: TRBJ2-7

CDR3: CASREGGWDSRNQPQHF
DNA: TGTGCCAGCAGGGAGGGTGGCTGGGATAGTCGCAATCAGCCCCAGCATTTT
V: TRBV2
size: many
D: NA
J: TRBJ1-5

CDR3: CSLRGQQETQYF
DNA: TGCAGCCTCCGTGGTCAACAAGAGACCCAGTACTTC
V: TRBV29-1
size: many
D: NA
J: TRBJ2-5

CDR3: CASSLDRGGDAFF
DNA: TGTGCCAGCAGCTTAGATCGAGGAGGGGACGCTTTCTTT
V: TRBV11-3
size: few
D: NA
J: TRBJ1-1

CDR3: CASSLKLAGASSDTQYF
DNA: TGCGCCAGCAGCCTAAAACTAGCGGGAGCCTCATCAGATACGCAGTATTTT
V: TRBV4-1
size: few
D: TRBD2
J: TRBJ2-3

CDR3: CSFQVAGGYNEQFF
DNA: TGCAGCTTTCAGGTAGCGGGGGGATACAATGAGCAGTTCTTC
V: TRBV29-1
size: many
D: TRBD2
J: TRBJ2-1

CDR3: CSVEVGGQGYGYTF
DNA: TGCAGCGTTGAAGTGGGGGGACAGGGCTATGGCTACACCTTC
V: TRBV29-1
size: NA
D: TRBD1
J: TRBJ1-2